These 18 T cell receptor beta chains came from one sample sequenced in a study of T cells after yellow fever vaccination. TCRdb re-derived calls from the 5' RACE reads in MiXCR, one entry per CDR3 protein. The sample contains around 100,000 distinct CDR3 sequences, roughly 6% of which appear only once. The source was CD8+ T cells sorted from PBMCs, collected 10 days after the yellow fever booster vaccination. Every receptor here comes from a man between 18 and 29 years old who received the YFV17D yellow fever vaccine.

This clonotype appeared many times. In nucleotides, the CDR3 is TGTGCCAGCAGCTTAGAGTCACCCGGGACAGGGGATCAGCCCCAGCATTTT. Translation gives CASSLESPGTGDQPQHF. V is TRBV7-2 and J is TRBJ1-5; 10 bases agree with TRBD1. The germline CDR1 and CDR2 sequences are SGHTA and FQGNSA. The CDR3 extends over 17 amino acids. V lost 1 base and J lost 5; bases outside the gene matches: 8. The variable domain in full, with the rest retrieved from reference TRBV7-2 and TRBJ1-5, is GAGVSQSPSNKVTEKGKDVELRCDPISGHTALYWYRQSLGQGLEFLIYFQGNSAPDKSGLPSDRFSAERTGGSVSTLTIQRTQQEDSAVYLCASSLESPGTGDQPQHFGDGTRLSIL.

The chain joins TRBV29-1 to TRBJ2-3, with 7 nucleotides matching TRBD1. From germline, CDR1 is SQVTM and CDR2 ANQGSEA. J was trimmed by 4 bases and V by 4 bases; bases with no gene match: 8. The CDR3 spans 14 residues. The CDR3, as DNA: TGCAGCGTTGGAGCCCCTGGACAGGCAGATACGCAGTATTTT. Its translation is CSVGAPGQADTQYF.

This clonotype showed up just a few times. The chain recombines TRBV5-1 with TRBJ2-6; D ambiguous. Between the trimmed V and J ends, which lost 5 bases and 0 bases, there was a span of 6 bases. Germline CDR1 is SGHRS and CDR2 is YFSETQ. This CDR3 comprises 14 residues. The CDR3 reads CASRFGSGANVLTF. The CDR3 DNA reads TGCGCCAGCAGGTTTGGCTCTGGGGCCAACGTCCTGACTTTC.

This clonotype was observed a handful of times. The V call is TRBV7-9, the J call TRBJ2-1; 8 bases map to TRBD1. From germline, CDR1 is SEHNR and CDR2 FQNEAQ (reference sequence). CDR3 length: 16 residues. The ends lost 4 bases at V and 1 base at J; junction bases unmatched: 6. The CDR3, as DNA: TGTGCCAGCAGCTCTAAGGGACAGGATTCCTACAATGAGCAGTTCTTC. Its translation: CASSSKGQDSYNEQFF.

A few counts support this clonotype. This chain uses TRBV20-1 with TRBJ2-1; 9 bases are shared with TRBD2. The CDR3 has 16 residues. With V trimmed by 0 bases and J by 7 bases, 10 bases remained unmatched. Germline V gene data show CDR1 as DFQATT and CDR2 as SNEGSKA (reference sequence). The DNA of the CDR3 is TGCAGTGCTAGAGATCGGCGGGGGGGCGTAGGAAATGAGCAGTTCTTC. As protein: CSARDRRGGVGNEQFF.

The chain recombines TRBV11-2 with TRBJ2-4; 8 bases are a match to TRBD2. J lost 5 bases, V lost 5 bases, and 8 bases had no gene match. Germline assignment: CDR1 SGHAT and CDR2 FQNNGV. The CDR3 is made up of 15 amino acids. The CDR3 is CASSPPPGGENIQYF. Written as DNA, the CDR3 is TGTGCCAGCAGCCCCCCGCCCGGGGGGGAAAACATTCAGTACTTC.

V usage is TRBV12-3 or TRBV12-4 and J usage is TRBJ1-2, with D hard to call. The CDR3 covers 12 residues. Trimming left V 6 bases short and J 5 bases short, with 10 bases between. The CDR3 sequence: CASSLLVYGYTF. As DNA, the CDR3 is TGTGCCAGCAGCCTACTGGTGTATGGCTACACCTTC.

J is TRBJ2-1 and V is TRBV6-5; TRBD1 is a possible D gene (6 bases). This CDR3 region has 15 residues. CDR1 MNHEY and CDR2 SVGAGI come from the germline V gene. Trimming cost V 2 bases and J 9 bases, with 17 bases left between them. The CDR3 loop reads CASSYRTGISSEQFF. The CDR3 DNA sequence: TGTGCCAGCAGTTACCGTACAGGGATATCGAGTGAGCAGTTCTTC.

This chain connects TRBV7-9 to TRBJ2-1, with 7 bases aligning to TRBD1. Germline assignment: CDR1 SEHNR and CDR2 FQNEAQ (reference sequence). The CDR3 loop spans 13 amino acids. The V and J ends lost 4 bases and 12 bases, in that order; junction bases with no gene match: 9. The CDR3 loop is CASSSFDRDAQFF. The CDR3 region has the DNA TGTGCCAGCAGCTCCTTTGACAGGGACGCGCAGTTCTTC.

This clonotype showed up just a few times. This chain connects TRBV27 to TRBJ2-1, with D possibly being TRBD2 (6 bases). The V end lost 4 bases, the J end lost 3 bases, and 10 bases lay between the germline ends. Germline CDR1 is MNHEY and CDR2 is SMNVEV (reference sequence). The length of the CDR3 is 14 residues. CDR3 region: CASSWFGSYNEQFF. The CDR3, as DNA: TGTGCCAGCAGTTGGTTCGGGAGCTACAATGAGCAGTTCTTC.

This CDR3 is CASSLRGGASGQFF. Written as DNA, the CDR3 is TGTGCCAGCAGTTTAAGGGGGGGGGCATCCGGGCAGTTCTTC. The rearrangement uses TRBV12-3 or TRBV12-4 and TRBJ2-1, with TRBD2 as a possible D gene (7 bases). V was trimmed by 2 bases and J by 12 bases, leaving 17 bases between them. The CDR3 runs 14 residues.

There are a few counts of this clonotype. The rearrangement uses TRBV23-1 and TRBJ2-3; tentatively, D is TRBD2 (6 bases). TRBV23-1 is labeled an ORF, and its function is uncertain. Trimming cost V 3 bases and J 3 bases, with 16 bases left between them. This CDR3 is 16 amino acids long. CDR3 sequence reads: CASSHTGVWSTDTQYF. The CDR3 DNA follows: TGCGCCAGCAGTCATACGGGGGTTTGGAGTACAGATACGCAGTATTTT.

A few counts support this clonotype. The V and J genes are TRBV6-6 and TRBJ1-2; D not resolved. CDR1 is MNHNY and CDR2 is SVGAGI in the germline V gene (reference sequence). Trimming pared 8 bases from V and 1 base from J, leaving 14 bases between. The CDR3 loop spans 14 amino acids. The CDR3: CASAGININYGYTF. CDR3 nucleotide sequence: TGTGCCAGCGCGGGGATAAATATTAACTATGGCTACACCTTC.

This clonotype came up many times. CDR3 sequence: CASSPREGAWEETQYF. In DNA, the CDR3 is TGTGCCAGCAGCCCCCGTGAGGGGGCCTGGGAAGAGACCCAGTACTTC. J is TRBJ2-5 and V is TRBV7-9; 7 bases match TRBD1. V trimming: 5 bases; J trimming: 3 bases; junction bases outside the gene matches: 12. Germline V gives CDR1 SEHNR, CDR2 FQNEAQ (reference sequence). This CDR3 has 16 amino acids.

The chain combines TRBV20-1 with TRBJ1-4, with D possibly TRBD1 on 5 matching bases. Germline V gene sequence: CDR1 DFQATT, CDR2 SNEGSKA (reference sequence). V was clipped by 6 bases and J by 1 base, with 18 bases between them. This CDR3 is 16 amino acids long. This CDR3 reads CSAPGGGTITNEKLFF. CDR3 nucleotide sequence: TGCAGTGCCCCCGGCGGGGGGACCATAACTAATGAAAAACTGTTTTTT.

This clonotype was observed many times. This chain connects TRBV6-4 to TRBJ2-2; D uncertain. CDR1 is MRHNA, CDR2 SNTAGT, per germline. The CDR3 runs to 13 residues. The V gene lost 0 bases and the J gene lost 4 bases, with 3 bases spanning the gap. This chain's CDR3 is CASSDSSTGELFF. DNA of the CDR3: TGTGCCAGCAGTGACTCTAGCACCGGGGAGCTGTTTTTT.

This clonotype has ten or more counts. This chain joins TRBV5-1 and TRBJ2-1; unclear D gene. Germline V gene sequence: CDR1 SGHRS, CDR2 YFSETQ. The CDR3 length is 15 residues. V lost 1 base and J 1 base, leaving 9 bases between the germline ends. The CDR3 nucleotides are TGCGCCAGCAGCTTGCGCCGGGTATCCTACAATGAGCAGTTCTTC. Protein product: CASSLRRVSYNEQFF. Variable domain in full (rest from reference TRBV5-1 and TRBJ2-1): KAGVTQTPRYLIKTRGQQVTLSCSPISGHRSVSWYQQTPGQGLQFLFEYFSETQRNKGNFPGRFSGRQFSNSRSEMNVSTLELGDSALYLCASSLRRVSYNEQFFGPGTRLTVL.

V gene TRBV12-3 or TRBV12-4 combines with J gene TRBJ2-5, with D perhaps TRBD1 or TRBD2 (5 bases each). The V and J ends lost 4 bases and 4 bases respectively, with 13 bases between them. This CDR3 comprises 14 residues. The CDR3 sequence: CASSWDPRAETQYF. The CDR3 DNA reads as TGTGCCAGCAGTTGGGACCCCCGGGCAGAGACCCAGTACTTC.